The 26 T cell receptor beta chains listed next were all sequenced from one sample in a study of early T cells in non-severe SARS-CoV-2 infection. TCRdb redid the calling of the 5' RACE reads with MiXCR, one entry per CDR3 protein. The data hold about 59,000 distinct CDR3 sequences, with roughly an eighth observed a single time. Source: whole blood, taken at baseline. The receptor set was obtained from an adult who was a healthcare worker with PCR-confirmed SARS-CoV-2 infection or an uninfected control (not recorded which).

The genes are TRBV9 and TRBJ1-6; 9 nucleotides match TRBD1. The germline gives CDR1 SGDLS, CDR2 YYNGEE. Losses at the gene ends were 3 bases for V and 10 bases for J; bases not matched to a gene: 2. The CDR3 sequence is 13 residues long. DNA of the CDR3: TGTGCCAGCAGCGACAGGGGGCCCTCACCCCTCCACTTT. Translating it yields CASSDRGPSPLHF.

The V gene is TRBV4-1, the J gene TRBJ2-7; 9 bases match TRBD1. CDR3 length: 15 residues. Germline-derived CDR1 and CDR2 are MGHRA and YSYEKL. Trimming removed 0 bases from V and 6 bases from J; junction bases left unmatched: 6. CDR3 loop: CASSQEQGAPAEQYF. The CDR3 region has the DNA TGCGCCAGCAGCCAAGAACAGGGGGCTCCCGCCGAGCAGTACTTC.

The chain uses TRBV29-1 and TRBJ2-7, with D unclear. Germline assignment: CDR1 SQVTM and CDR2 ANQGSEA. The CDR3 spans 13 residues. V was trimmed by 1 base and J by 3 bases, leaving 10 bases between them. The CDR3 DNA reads TGCAGCGTTGAAGGCGGAGAACACTACGAGCAGTACTTC. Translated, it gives CSVEGGEHYEQYF.

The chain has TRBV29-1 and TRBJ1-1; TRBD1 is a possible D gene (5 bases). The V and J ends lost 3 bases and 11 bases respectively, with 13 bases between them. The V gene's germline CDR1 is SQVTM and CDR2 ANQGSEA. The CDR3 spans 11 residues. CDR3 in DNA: TGCAGCGTTGACCGGGACTCCTTGGCTTTCTTT. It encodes CSVDRDSLAFF. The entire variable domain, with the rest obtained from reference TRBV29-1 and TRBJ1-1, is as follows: SAVISQKPSRDICQRGTSLTIQCQVDSQVTMMFWYRQQPGQSLTLIATANQGSEATYESGFVIDKFPISRPNLTFSTLTVSNMSPEDSSIYLCSVDRDSLAFFGQGTRLTVV.

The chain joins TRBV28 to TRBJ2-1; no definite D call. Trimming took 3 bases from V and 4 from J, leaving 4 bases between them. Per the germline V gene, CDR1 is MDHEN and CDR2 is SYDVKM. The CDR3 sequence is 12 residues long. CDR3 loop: CASSFRYNEQFF. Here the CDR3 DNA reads TGTGCCAGCAGTTTCCGTTACAATGAGCAGTTCTTC.

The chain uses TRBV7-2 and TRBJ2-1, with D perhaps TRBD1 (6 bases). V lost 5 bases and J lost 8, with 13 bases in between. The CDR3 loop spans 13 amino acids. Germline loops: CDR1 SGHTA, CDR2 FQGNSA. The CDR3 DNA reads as TGTGCCAGCAGCGGCGGACAGTTCGATGAGCAGTTCTTC. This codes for CASSGGQFDEQFF.

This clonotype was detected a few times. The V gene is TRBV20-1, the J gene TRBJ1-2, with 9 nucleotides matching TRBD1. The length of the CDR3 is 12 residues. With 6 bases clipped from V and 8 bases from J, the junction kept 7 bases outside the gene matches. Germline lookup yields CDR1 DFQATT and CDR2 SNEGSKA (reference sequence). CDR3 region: CSAVQGAGGYTF. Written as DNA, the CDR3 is TGCAGTGCAGTACAGGGGGCAGGAGGCTACACCTTC.

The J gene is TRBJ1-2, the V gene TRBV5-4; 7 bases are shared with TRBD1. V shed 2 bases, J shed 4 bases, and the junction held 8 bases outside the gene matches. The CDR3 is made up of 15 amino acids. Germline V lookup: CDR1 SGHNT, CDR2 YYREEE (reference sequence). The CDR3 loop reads CASSFGNRGIYGYTF. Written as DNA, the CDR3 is TGTGCCAGCAGCTTTGGTAACAGGGGCATCTATGGCTACACCTTC.

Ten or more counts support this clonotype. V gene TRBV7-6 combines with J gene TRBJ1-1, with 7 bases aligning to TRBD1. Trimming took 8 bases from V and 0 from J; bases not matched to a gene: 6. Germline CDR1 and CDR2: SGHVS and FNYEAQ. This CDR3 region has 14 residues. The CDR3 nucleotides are TGTGCCAGCCTCCCCGGGACAGTGAACACTGAAGCTTTCTTT. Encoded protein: CASLPGTVNTEAFF.

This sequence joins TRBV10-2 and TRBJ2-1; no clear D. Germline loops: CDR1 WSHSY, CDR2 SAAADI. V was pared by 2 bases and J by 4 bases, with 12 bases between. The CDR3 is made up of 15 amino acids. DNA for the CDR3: TGCGCCAGCAGTGAGATAATAACAGAGTACAATGAGCAGTTCTTC. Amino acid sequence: CASSEIITEYNEQFF.

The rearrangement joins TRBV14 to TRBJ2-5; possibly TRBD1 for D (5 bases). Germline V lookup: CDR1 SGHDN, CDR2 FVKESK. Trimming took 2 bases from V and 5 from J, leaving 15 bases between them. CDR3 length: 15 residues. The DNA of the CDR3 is TGTGCCAGCAGCCAATATTCTGGGGCTGTGGAGACCCAGTACTTC. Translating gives CASSQYSGAVETQYF.

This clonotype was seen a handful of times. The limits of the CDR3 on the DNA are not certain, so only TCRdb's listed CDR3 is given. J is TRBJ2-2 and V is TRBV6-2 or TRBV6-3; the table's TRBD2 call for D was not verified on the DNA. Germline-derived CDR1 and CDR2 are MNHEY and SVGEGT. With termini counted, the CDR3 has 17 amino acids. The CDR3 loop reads CASTPSGASGTPGSCFF.

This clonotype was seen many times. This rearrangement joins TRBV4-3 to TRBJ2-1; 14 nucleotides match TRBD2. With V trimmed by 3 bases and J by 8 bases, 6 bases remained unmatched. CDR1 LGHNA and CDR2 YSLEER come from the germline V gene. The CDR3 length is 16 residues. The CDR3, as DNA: TGCGCCAGCAGCCACCGGACTAGCGGGAGGTGGGATGAGCAGTTCTTC. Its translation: CASSHRTSGRWDEQFF.

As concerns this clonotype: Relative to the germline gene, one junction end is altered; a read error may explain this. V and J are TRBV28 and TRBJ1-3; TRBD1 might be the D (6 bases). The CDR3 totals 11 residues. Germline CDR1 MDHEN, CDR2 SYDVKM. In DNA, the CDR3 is TGTGCCAGCAGTCTCCGGGGGGCCCATCATTTT. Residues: CASSLRGAHHF.

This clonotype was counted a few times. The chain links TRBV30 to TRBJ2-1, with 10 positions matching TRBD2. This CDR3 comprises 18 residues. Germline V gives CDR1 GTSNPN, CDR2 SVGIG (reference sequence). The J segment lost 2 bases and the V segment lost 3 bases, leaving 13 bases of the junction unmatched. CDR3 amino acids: CAWSWETSGFSPYNEQFF. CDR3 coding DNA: TGTGCCTGGAGCTGGGAGACTAGCGGGTTCTCCCCCTACAATGAGCAGTTCTTC. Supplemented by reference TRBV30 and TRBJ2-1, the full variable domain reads SQTIHQWPATLVQPVGSPLSLECTVEGTSNPNLYWYRQAAGRGLQLLFYSVGIGQISSEVPQNLSASRPQDRQFILSSKKLLLSDSGFYLCAWSWETSGFSPYNEQFFGPGTRLTVL.

This chain's CDR3 is CASSRSGLAGGETQYF. The DNA of the CDR3 is TGTGCCAGCAGTCGCTCCGGCCTCGCGGGGGGAGAGACCCAGTACTTC. This sequence joins TRBV6-5 and TRBJ2-5, with 8 bases matching TRBD2. This CDR3 comprises 16 residues. The V gene's germline CDR1 is MNHEY and CDR2 SVGAGI. V lost 5 bases and J lost 4; bases outside the gene matches: 12.

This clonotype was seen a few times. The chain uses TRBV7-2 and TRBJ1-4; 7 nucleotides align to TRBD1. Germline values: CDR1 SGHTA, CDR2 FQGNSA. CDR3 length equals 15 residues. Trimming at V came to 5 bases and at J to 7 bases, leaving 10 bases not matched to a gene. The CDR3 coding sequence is TGTGCCAGCAGCCGAGAGGGGGCGCGAGGTGAAAAACTGTTTTTT. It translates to CASSREGARGEKLFF.

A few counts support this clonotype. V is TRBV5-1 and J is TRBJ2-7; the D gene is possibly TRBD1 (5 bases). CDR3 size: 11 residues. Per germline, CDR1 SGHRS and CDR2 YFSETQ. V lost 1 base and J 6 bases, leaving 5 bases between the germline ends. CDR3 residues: CASSLTGEQYF. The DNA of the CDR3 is TGCGCCAGCAGCTTGACAGGCGAGCAGTACTTC.

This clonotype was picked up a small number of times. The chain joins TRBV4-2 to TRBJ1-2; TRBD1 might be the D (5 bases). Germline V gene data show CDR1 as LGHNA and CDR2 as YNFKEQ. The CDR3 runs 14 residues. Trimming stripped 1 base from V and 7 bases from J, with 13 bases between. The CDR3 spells CASSQGSQGRGYTF. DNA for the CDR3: TGTGCCAGCAGCCAAGGATCGCAGGGCCGTGGCTACACCTTC.

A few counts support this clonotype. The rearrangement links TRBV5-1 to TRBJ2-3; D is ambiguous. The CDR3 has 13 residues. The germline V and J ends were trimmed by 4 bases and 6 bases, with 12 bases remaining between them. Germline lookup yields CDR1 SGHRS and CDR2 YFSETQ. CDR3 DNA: TGCGCCAGCAGCCGGACCCCCCCCGATACGCAGTATTTT. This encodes CASSRTPPDTQYF.

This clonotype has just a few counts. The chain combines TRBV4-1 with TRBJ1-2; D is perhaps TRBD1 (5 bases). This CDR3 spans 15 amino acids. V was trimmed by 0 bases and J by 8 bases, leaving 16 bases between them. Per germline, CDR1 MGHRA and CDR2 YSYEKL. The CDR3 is CASSQDQGPGSGYTF. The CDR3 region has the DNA TGCGCCAGCAGCCAAGATCAAGGTCCAGGGAGCGGCTACACCTTC.

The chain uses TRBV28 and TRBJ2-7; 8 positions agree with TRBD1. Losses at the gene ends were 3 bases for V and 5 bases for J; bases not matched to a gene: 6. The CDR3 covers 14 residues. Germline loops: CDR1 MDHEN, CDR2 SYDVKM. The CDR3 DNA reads TGTGCCAGCAGTTTCTTTCAGGGGGCTAACGAGCAGTACTTC. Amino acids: CASSFFQGANEQYF.

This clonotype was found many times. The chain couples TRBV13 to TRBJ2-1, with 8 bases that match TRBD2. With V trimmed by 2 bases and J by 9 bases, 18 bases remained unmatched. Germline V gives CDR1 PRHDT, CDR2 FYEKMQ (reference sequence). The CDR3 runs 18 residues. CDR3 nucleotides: TGTGCCAGCAGCTTATCATCTACCGGGACTAGGAGGGCGGTTGAGCAGTTCTTC. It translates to CASSLSSTGTRRAVEQFF.

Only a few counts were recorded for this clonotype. In nucleotides, the CDR3 is TGTGCCAGCTGGATCCCGGGTTACGGCGAGCAGTACTTC. It translates to CASWIPGYGEQYF. V and J are TRBV6-2 or TRBV6-3 and TRBJ2-7; D not certain. Trimming left V 8 bases short and J 6 bases short, with 17 bases between. Germline-derived CDR1 and CDR2 are MNHEY and SVGEGT. This CDR3 spans 13 amino acids.

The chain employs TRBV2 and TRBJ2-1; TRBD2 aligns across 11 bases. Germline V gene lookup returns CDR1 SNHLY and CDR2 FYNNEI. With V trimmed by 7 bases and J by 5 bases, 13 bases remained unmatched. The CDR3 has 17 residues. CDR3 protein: CASIPYGETSGDNEQFF. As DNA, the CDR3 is TGTGCCAGCATCCCATACGGGGAGACTAGCGGGGACAATGAGCAGTTCTTC.

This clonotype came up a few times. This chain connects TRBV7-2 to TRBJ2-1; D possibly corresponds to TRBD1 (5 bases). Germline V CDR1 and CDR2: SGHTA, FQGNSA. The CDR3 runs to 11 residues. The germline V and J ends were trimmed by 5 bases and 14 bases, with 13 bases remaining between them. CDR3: CASSPGPSKFF. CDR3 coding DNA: TGTGCCAGCAGCCCAGGGCCCTCGAAGTTCTTC.